This TCR beta chain was identified in a study of blood T cell repertoires in COVID-19 (dated by TCRdb to between 2020 and 2021). Regarding the complete study: Samples from collaborators originated in the United States, Italy and Spain and spanned both the acute and convalescent phases of COVID-19. HLA class I and class II types, where available, came from metadata supplied by the sample provider rather than from assay-based typing. The repertoires were released in a freely available public database intended as a resource for research on the immune response to SARS-CoV-2. Sample metadata almost always included a de-identified subject ID, COVID-19 status, age in years and sex. Samples were obtained from the ongoing ImmuneRACE study (first 160 participants) and from approximately 1,200 subjects provided by 6 global collaborators. The material from the prospective study consisted of cDNA or gDNA derived from T cells, B-cell-depleted T cells, or PBMCs. Subjects who had been exposed to COVID-19, were actively infected with it, or had recovered from it provided the deeply sampled blood TCRbeta repertoires that made up the dataset.

TCRbeta CDR3 regions were amplified from genomic DNA using the immunoSEQ Assay, a bias-controlled multiplex PCR. The original pipeline was this. Nucleated cell counts per sample were estimated from amplification of reference gene primers within the assay. Sequence reads were collapsed and filtered to measure the absolute abundance of every unique TCRbeta CDR3 rearrangement. For each sample, productive Simpson clonality was calculated as the square root of Simpson's diversity index across productive rearrangements. Here the immuneACCESS table is served through TCRdb, limited to in-frame sequences with V and J called. Missing clones are a known gap in these copies; in checked studies unresolved V genes cover under half, and the rest lacks a known reason. V, J and clone size are taken as reported in that table, and D and trimming were inferred from the DNA itself. The sample includes just over 300,000 clones, with roughly 86% observed a single time. The ten largest account for around 1.9% of the sample.

What the study reported, not specific to this receptor: Clinical and demographic metadata were provided uncurated, with the amount varying by source and participant.

V was cut back by 5 bases and J by 2 bases, leaving a gap of 17 bases between them. Reading the germline V gene (reference sequence) gives CDR1 PRHDT and CDR2 FYEKMQ. The CDR3 contains 16 residues, cysteine and phenylalanine counted. The CDR3 DNA has 48 bases and is translated from base 1. In regard to this clone: What antigen it recognizes has not been identified. No per-base quality is available; no much larger clone lies one base away.

In Seattle, one collaborating source enrolled patients while the infection was active and tracked those patients longitudinally over the course of disease. Collaborating institutions collected whole blood in K2EDTA tubes following their own protocols. For TCRbeta analysis, collaborators shipped samples in one of three forms: frozen whole blood, isolated PBMCs, or DNA extracted from either of those sample types. The chain uses TRBV13 and TRBJ2-3; 6 matching bases give a weak D call of TRBD2. The sequence derives from a woman aged 30 to 39 with COVID-19, enrolled during active disease. Sequencing was done on a sample of peripheral blood. The DNA sequence is as follows: TGTGCCAGCAGCCCAAGCCGGGACTCGTACACAGATACGCAGTATTTT. The encoded protein is CASSPSRDSYTDTQYF.